Shown below are 17 T cell receptor beta chains from a single sample sequenced in a study of regulatory T cells in long-lasting Graves disease. CDR3-region Arm-PCR and iRepertoire HTBI primers produced the TCR beta libraries. TCRdb fed the multiplex PCR reads into MiXCR, producing one record per CDR3 protein. The repertoire holds approximately 230,000 distinct CDR3 sequences, with around 18% as singletons. Documented time point: newly diagnosed GD, antithyroid drugs for less than 3 months. The TCR library was made from RNA that had been extracted from PBMCs in TRIzol. This specimen consisted of peripheral blood mononuclear cells (PBMCs), obtained at new diagnosis, from a patient treated with antithyroid drugs. The source is a female donor with Graves disease.

In this sample, this clonotype turned up many times. V usage is TRBV11-3 and J usage is TRBJ2-5; no clear D. V was trimmed by 5 bases and J by 5 bases, leaving 15 bases between them. Germline-derived CDR1 and CDR2 are SGHNT and YENEEA. The CDR3 has 14 amino acids. The chain's CDR3 is CASSQTSVGETQYF. The CDR3 DNA follows: TGTGCCAGCAGCCAAACCTCTGTCGGGGAGACCCAGTACTTC.

The chain has TRBV3-1 and TRBJ2-1, with 8 bases matching TRBD2. The junction had 10 bases not matched to a gene; V was cut back by 8 bases and J by 16 bases. Germline assignment: CDR1 LGHDT and CDR2 YNNKEL (reference sequence). This CDR3 has 11 amino acids. For the CDR3, the DNA is TGTGCCAGCGGACCGGGACTAGGGATTTTCTTC. This codes for CASGPGLGIFF.

This clonotype occurred many times. The chain carries TRBV28 and TRBJ2-7; TRBD1 matches 9 bases. Trimming cost V 5 bases and J 6 bases; bases outside gene matches: 8. This CDR3 has 14 residues. Germline loops: CDR1 MDHEN, CDR2 SYDVKM. The CDR3 loop reads CASSPFTGGSEQYF. Written as DNA, the CDR3 is TGTGCCAGCAGTCCTTTCACAGGGGGCAGCGAGCAGTACTTC.

The chain recombines TRBV5-6 with TRBJ2-2; the match to TRBD1 covers 7 bases. CDR1 and CDR2 (germline): SGHDT, YYEEEE. The CDR3 totals 14 residues. V lost 0 bases, J lost 7 bases, and 3 bases stayed unmatched. The DNA of the CDR3 is TGTGCCAGCAGCTTGGGCAGGGGGAACGGGGAGCTGTTTTTT. Translated: CASSLGRGNGELFF.

Comments on this clonotype: Possible read error: a much larger clone is one base away. The chain combines TRBV7-8 with TRBJ1-4, with no clear D. Trimming took off 5 bases at V and 7 bases at J, with 17 bases between the two ends. CDR1 SGHVS and CDR2 FQNEAQ come from the germline V gene. The CDR3 length is 15 residues. This CDR3 is CASSQTGRRIEKLFF. The CDR3 nucleotides read TGTGCCAGCAGCCAAACGGGGAGACGGATTGAAAAACTGTTTTTT.

This clonotype was found many times. The genes are TRBV9 and TRBJ2-3; 9 positions agree with TRBD1. Germline V gene lookup returns CDR1 SGDLS and CDR2 YYNGEE. V dropped 3 bases and J dropped 4; count of bases not matched to a gene: 3. There are 14 residues in the CDR3. The CDR3 nucleotides are TGTGCCAGCAGCGGTACAGGGGGCGCAGATACGCAGTATTTT. Protein: CASSGTGGADTQYF.

The table lists this clonotype with many counts. The J gene is TRBJ1-4, the V gene TRBV5-1; 10 nucleotides line up with TRBD1. With V trimmed by 5 bases and J by 0 bases, 4 bases remained unmatched. CDR1 SGHRS and CDR2 YFSETQ come from the germline V gene. The CDR3 has 16 residues. The CDR3 loop is CASRRQGAATNEKLFF. Here the CDR3 DNA reads TGCGCCAGCAGACGACAGGGGGCGGCAACTAATGAAAAACTGTTTTTT.

A word on this clonotype: This may arise from a read error, as a much more abundant clone is one base away. This chain uses TRBV11-3 with TRBJ2-4; D ambiguous. CDR3 length equals 15 residues. Germline V gene lookup returns CDR1 SGHNT and CDR2 YENEEA. The CDR3 nucleotides read TGTGCCAGCAGCCCCCGTGCCCTTGCCAGAAACATTCAGTACTTC. Translating it yields CASSPRALARNIQYF. Looking up the rest from reference TRBV11-3 and TRBJ2-4 gives the full variable domain: EAGVVQSPRYKIIEKKQPVAFWCNPISGHNTLYWYLQNLGQGPELLIRYENEEAVDDSQLPKDRFSAERLKGVDSTLKIQPAELGDSAVYLCASSPRALARNIQYFGAGTRLSVL.

This rearrangement joins TRBV2 to TRBJ1-1, with a weak D call TRBD1 (5 bases). This CDR3 contains 13 residues. Trimming removed 2 bases from V and 6 bases from J, with 10 bases in between. Germline CDR1 reads SNHLY; CDR2 reads FYNNEI. The CDR3 DNA reads as TGTGCCAGCAGTGAATACGGGGCCGCTGAAGCTTTCTTT. Translation: CASSEYGAAEAFF.

This clonotype was seen many times. The V gene is TRBV6-5, the J gene TRBJ1-6; D unclear. V was shortened by 2 bases and J by 6 bases, with 11 bases between the two germline ends. Germline V lookup: CDR1 MNHEY, CDR2 SVGAGI. The CDR3 totals 15 residues. The CDR3 reads CASSYVRAGNSPLHF. The CDR3 region has the DNA TGTGCCAGCAGTTACGTCCGCGCCGGTAATTCACCCCTCCACTTT.

At least ten counts were recorded for this clonotype. The chain is built from TRBV7-8 and TRBJ1-1; perhaps TRBD1 as D (5 bases). The germline gives CDR1 SGHVS, CDR2 FQNEAQ. V was cut by 0 bases and J by 2 bases, with 10 bases left in between. The CDR3 loop spans 15 amino acids. This CDR3 reads CASSLARESNTEAFF. The CDR3 bases are TGTGCCAGCAGCTTAGCCAGGGAGAGTAACACTGAAGCTTTCTTT.

This clonotype was observed many times. J is TRBJ1-1 and V is TRBV29-1; possibly TRBD1 for D (5 bases). Germline assignment: CDR1 SQVTM and CDR2 ANQGSEA. CDR3 size: 14 residues. The CDR3 here is CSGELDGAGTEAFF. CDR3 nucleotides: TGCAGTGGAGAACTTGACGGGGCCGGCACTGAAGCTTTCTTT.

This clonotype was detected many times. This sequence joins TRBV30 and TRBJ2-1; TRBD1 matches 8 bases. The CDR3 has 14 amino acids. Germline V gene data show CDR1 as GTSNPN and CDR2 as SVGIG (reference sequence). V lost 2 bases, J lost 5 bases, and 5 bases stayed unmatched. The CDR3 nucleotides read TGTGCCTGGAGTTTTGGGACAGGTAACAATGAGCAGTTCTTC. This encodes CAWSFGTGNNEQFF.

Ten or more counts support this clonotype. Sequence at one end of the junction differs from germline and may be a read error. The chain is built from TRBV5-1 and TRBJ2-5; 11 bases map to TRBD2. The germline CDR1 and CDR2 sequences are SGHRS and YFSETQ. The CDR3 is made up of 14 amino acids. The CDR3: CASSSLAGGETQYF. CDR3 coding DNA: TGTGCCAGCAGCTCTCTAGCGGGAGGCGAGACCCAGTACTTC.

This clonotype occurred many times. This may come from a read error, since a much larger clone is one base off. V is TRBV5-4 and J is TRBJ2-2; D might be TRBD1 (5 bases). This CDR3 contains 15 residues. Germline V gives CDR1 SGHNT, CDR2 YYREEE (reference sequence). Trimming took off 0 bases at V and 1 base at J, with 7 bases between the two ends. CDR3 protein: CASSLGQKNTGELFF. CDR3 DNA: TGTGCCAGCAGCTTGGGACAGAAGAACACCGGGGAGCTGTTTTTT.

This clonotype was observed once. It differs at one base from a far larger clone, so likely a read error. The chain uses TRBV6-2 or TRBV6-3 and TRBJ2-7; 9 bases map to TRBD1. The end of the DNA aligns better with TRBJ2-1, so the J call may be wrong. CDR3 length: 15 amino acids. The V gene's germline CDR1 is MNHEY and CDR2 SVGEGT. For the CDR3, the DNA is TGTGCCAGCAGTGAAACAGGGGGCCGTTCCTACGAGCAGTTCTTC. Its protein is CASSETGGRSYEQFF.

This clonotype has ten or more counts. The J gene is TRBJ1-1, the V gene TRBV20-1, with TRBD1 as a possible D gene (6 bases). The length of the CDR3 is 14 residues. Germline values: CDR1 DFQATT, CDR2 SNEGSKA (reference sequence). V was pared by 6 bases and J by 4 bases, with 18 bases between. The DNA for the CDR3 is TGCAGTGCAAACCACGGCGGAGGGGGCACTGAAGCTTTCTTT. Translation gives CSANHGGGGTEAFF.